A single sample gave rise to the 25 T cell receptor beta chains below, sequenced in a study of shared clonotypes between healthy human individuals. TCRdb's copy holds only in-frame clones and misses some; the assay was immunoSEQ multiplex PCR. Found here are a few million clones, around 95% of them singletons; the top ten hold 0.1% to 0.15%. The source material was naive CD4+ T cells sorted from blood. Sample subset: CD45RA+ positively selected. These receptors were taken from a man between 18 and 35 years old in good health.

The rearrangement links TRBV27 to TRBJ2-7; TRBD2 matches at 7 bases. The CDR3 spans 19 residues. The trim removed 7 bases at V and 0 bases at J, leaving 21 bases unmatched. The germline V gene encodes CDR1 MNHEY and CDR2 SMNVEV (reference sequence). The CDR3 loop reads CASTPYGGSGQRGSYEQYF. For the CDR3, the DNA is TGTGCCAGCACCCCTTATGGGGGTTCTGGGCAGCGGGGCTCCTACGAGCAGTACTTC.

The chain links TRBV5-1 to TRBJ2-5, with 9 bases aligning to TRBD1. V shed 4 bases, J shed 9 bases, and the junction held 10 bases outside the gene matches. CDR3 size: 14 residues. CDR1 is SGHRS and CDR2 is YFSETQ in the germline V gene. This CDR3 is CASSPGQGHQSQYF. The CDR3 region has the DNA TGCGCCAGCAGCCCGGGACAGGGTCATCAGTCCCAGTACTTC.

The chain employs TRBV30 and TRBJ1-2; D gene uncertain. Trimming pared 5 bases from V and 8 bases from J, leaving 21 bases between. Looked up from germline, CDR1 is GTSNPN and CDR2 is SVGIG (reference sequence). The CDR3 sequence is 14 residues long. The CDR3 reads CAWGHDGWGGGYTF. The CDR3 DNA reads TGTGCCTGGGGCCACGACGGGTGGGGAGGGGGCTACACCTTC.

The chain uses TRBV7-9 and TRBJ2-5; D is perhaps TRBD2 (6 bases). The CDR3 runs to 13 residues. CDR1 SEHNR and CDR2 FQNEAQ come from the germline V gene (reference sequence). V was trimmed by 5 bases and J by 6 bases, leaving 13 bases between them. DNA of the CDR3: TGTGCCAGCAGCGCGGGGCCGGTTAAGACCCAGTACTTC. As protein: CASSAGPVKTQYF.

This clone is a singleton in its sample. The CDR3 nucleotides are TGTGCCAGCAGCTTGGGACAGGGGAGATACGAGCAGTACTTC. Protein: CASSLGQGRYEQYF. The rearrangement uses TRBV13 and TRBJ2-7; 10 nucleotides agree with TRBD1. This CDR3 has 14 residues. Germline V gives CDR1 PRHDT, CDR2 FYEKMQ (reference sequence). Unmatched junction bases numbered 3, after V lost 3 bases and J lost 4 bases.

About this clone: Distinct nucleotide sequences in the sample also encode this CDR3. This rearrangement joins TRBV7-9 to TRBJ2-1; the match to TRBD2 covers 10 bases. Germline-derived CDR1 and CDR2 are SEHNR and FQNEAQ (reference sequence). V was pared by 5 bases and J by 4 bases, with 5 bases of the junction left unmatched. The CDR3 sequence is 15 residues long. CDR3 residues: CASSLTSGEYNEQFF. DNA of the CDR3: TGTGCCAGCAGCCTTACTAGCGGGGAATACAATGAGCAGTTCTTC. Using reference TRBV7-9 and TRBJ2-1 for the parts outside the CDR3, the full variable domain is DTGVSQNPRHKITKRGQNVTFRCDPISEHNRLYWYRQTLGQGPEFLTYFQNEAQLEKSRLLSDRFSAERPKGSFSTLEIQRTEQGDSAMYLCASSLTSGEYNEQFFGPGTRLTVL.

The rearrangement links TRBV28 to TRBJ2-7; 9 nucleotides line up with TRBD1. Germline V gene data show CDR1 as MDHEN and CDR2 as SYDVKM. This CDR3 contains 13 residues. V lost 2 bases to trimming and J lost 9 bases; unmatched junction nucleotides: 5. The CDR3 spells CASSLGTGLRQYF. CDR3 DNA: TGTGCCAGCAGTTTAGGGACAGGGTTGCGGCAGTACTTC. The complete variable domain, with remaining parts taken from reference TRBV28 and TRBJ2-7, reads DVKVTQSSRYLVKRTGEKVFLECVQDMDHENMFWYRQDPGLGLRLIYFSYDVKMKEKGDIPEGYSVSREKKERFSLILESASTNQTSMYLCASSLGTGLRQYFGPGTRLTVT.

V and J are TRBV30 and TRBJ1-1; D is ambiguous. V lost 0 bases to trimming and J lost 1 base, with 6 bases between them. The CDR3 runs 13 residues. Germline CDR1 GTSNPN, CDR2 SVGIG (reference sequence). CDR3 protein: CAWSVNENTEAFF. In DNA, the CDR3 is TGTGCCTGGAGTGTAAATGAGAACACTGAAGCTTTCTTT.

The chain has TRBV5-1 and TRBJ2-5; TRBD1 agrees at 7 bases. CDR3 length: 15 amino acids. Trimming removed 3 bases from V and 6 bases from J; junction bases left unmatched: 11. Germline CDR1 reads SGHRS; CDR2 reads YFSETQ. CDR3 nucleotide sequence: TGCGCCAGCAGCTCGACAGGGAATGGGGAACAGACCCAGTACTTC. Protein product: CASSSTGNGEQTQYF.

CDR3 coding DNA: TGTGCCAGAGACCGGGACATCTCTCGGAAAATAGCTGAAGCTTTCTTT. Its translation: CARDRDISRKIAEAFF. The chain has TRBV5-3 and TRBJ1-1; TRBD1 might be the D (6 bases). TRBV5-3 is treated as an ORF (open reading frame) with a function not yet certain. This CDR3 has 16 amino acids. V dropped 7 bases and J dropped 6 bases, with 25 bases sitting between them.

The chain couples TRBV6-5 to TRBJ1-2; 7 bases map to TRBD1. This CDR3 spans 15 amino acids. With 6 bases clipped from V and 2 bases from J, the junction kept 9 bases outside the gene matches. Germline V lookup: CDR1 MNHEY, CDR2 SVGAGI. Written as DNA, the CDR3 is TGTGCCAGCAGACAAACCGGGACAGCCAACTATGGCTACACCTTC. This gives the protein CASRQTGTANYGYTF.

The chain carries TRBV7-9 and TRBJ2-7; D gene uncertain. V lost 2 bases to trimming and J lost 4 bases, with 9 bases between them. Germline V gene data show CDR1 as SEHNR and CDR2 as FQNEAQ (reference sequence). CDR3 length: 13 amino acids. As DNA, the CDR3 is TGTGCCAGCAGCTTACCCCCCGTATACGAGCAGTACTTC. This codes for CASSLPPVYEQYF.

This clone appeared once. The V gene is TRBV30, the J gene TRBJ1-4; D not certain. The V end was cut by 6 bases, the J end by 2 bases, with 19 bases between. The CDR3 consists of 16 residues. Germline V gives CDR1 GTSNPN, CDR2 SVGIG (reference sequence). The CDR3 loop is CACDGTLGWTNEKLFF. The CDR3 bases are TGTGCCTGCGACGGTACTCTGGGGTGGACTAATGAAAAACTGTTTTTT.

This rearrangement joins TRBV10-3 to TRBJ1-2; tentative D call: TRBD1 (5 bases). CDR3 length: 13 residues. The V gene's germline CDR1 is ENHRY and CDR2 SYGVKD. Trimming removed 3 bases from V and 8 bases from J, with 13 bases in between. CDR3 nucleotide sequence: TGTGCCATCAGTGAATCGGGGGTAAGCGGCTACACCTTC. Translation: CAISESGVSGYTF.

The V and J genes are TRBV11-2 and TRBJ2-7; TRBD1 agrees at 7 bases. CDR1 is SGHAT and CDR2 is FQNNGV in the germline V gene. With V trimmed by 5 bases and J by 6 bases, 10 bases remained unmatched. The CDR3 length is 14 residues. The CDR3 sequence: CASSPGQLFTEQYF. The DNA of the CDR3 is TGTGCCAGCAGCCCGGGACAGTTATTTACCGAGCAGTACTTC.

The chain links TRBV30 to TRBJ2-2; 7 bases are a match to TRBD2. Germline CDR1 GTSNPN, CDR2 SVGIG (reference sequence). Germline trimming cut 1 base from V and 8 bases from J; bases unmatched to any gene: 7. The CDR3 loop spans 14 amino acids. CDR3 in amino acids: CAWSELAVVGELFF. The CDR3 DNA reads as TGTGCCTGGAGTGAGCTAGCGGTCGTAGGGGAGCTGTTTTTT.

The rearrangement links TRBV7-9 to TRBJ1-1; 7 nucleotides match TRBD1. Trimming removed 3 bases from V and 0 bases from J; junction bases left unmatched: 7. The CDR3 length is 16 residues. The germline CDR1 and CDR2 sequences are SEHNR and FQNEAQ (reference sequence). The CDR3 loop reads CASSFTGANVNTEAFF. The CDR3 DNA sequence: TGTGCCAGCAGCTTCACAGGGGCAAATGTGAACACTGAAGCTTTCTTT.

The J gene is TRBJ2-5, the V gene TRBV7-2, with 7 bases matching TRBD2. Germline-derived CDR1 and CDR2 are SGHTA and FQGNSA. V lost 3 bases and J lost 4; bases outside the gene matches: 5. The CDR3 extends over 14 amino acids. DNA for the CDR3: TGTGCCAGCAGCTTTGACCCGGGAGGAGAGACCCAGTACTTC. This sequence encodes CASSFDPGGETQYF.

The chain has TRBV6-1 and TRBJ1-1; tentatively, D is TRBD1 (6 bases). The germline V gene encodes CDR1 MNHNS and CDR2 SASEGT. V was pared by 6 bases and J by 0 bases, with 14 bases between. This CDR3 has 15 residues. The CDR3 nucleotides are TGTGCCAGCAGGTCAGAGGGGGGCATGAACACTGAAGCTTTCTTT. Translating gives CASRSEGGMNTEAFF.

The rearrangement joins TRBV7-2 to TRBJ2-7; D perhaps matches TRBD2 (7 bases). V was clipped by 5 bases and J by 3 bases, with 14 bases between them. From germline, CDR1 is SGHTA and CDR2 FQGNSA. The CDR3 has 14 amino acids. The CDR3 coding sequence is TGTGCCAGCAGCCCCAGGGAGGGGGGCTACGAGCAGTACTTC. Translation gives CASSPREGGYEQYF.

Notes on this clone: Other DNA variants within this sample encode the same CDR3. This CDR3 is CASSQEGGSYNEQFF. CDR3 nucleotides: TGCGCCAGCAGCCAAGAGGGGGGCTCCTACAATGAGCAGTTCTTC. This chain links TRBV4-3 with TRBJ2-1; tentative D call: TRBD2 (6 bases). The V gene's germline CDR1 is LGHNA and CDR2 YSLEER. V shed 0 bases and J shed 0 bases, with 6 bases lying between them. There are 15 residues in the CDR3.

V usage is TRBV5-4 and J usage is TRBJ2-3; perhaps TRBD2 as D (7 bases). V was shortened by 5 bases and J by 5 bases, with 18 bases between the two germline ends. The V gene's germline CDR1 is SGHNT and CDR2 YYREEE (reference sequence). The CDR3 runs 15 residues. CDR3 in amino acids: CASRLPGGLGDTQYF. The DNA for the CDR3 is TGTGCCAGCAGGCTACCCGGGGGGCTGGGAGATACGCAGTATTTT.

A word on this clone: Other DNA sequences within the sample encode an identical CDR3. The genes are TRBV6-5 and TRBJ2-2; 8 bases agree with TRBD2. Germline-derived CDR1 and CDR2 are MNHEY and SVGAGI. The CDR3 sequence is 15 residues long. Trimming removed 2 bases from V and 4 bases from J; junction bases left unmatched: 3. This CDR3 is CASSYGLAGTGELFF. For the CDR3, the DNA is TGTGCCAGCAGTTACGGGCTAGCGGGCACCGGGGAGCTGTTTTTT.

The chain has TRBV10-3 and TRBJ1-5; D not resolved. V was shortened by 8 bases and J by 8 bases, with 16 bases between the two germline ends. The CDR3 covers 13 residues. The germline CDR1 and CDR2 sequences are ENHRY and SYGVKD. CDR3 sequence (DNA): TGTGCCATCGGGTCCGACGTTTGGGAGCCCCAGCATTTT. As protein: CAIGSDVWEPQHF.

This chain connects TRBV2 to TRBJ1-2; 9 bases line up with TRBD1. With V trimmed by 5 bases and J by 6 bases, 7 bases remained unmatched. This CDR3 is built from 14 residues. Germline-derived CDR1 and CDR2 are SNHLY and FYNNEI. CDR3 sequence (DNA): TGTGCCAGCAGTCTACCGGGACAGGGAGATGGCTACACCTTC. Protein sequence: CASSLPGQGDGYTF.